The present T cell receptor beta chain was sequenced within a study of blood T cell repertoires in COVID-19. Study at large: Acute and convalescent COVID-19 samples came from the United States, Italy and Spain. T cells, B-cell-depleted T cells, or PBMCs supplied cDNA or gDNA.

V lost 3 bases, J lost 0 bases, and 4 bases stayed unmatched. Germline CDR1 is MGHRA and CDR2 is YSYEKL. The CDR3 contains 18 residues. Per the authors' pipeline: Cell counts per sample came from amplifying reference gene primers. Clones were sequenced by immunoSEQ multiplex PCR, and TCRdb holds only the in-frame ones, with some missing. The DNA gave D and trimming, while V, J and clone size come from that table. The table has hundreds of thousands of clones, 85% to 90% seen once. This TCR was recovered from a woman between 45 and 60 years old with active or convalescent COVID-19. The material sequenced was peripheral blood. J is TRBJ2-1 and V is TRBV4-1; 14 bases line up with TRBD2. The CDR3 loop reads CASSQGLAGASSYNEQFF. DNA of the CDR3: TGCGCCAGCAGCCAGGGACTAGCGGGAGCCAGCTCCTACAATGAGCAGTTCTTC.